Below, one TCR beta chain is given with its context. Its cognate antigen is unknown. This sample was taken from a study of response to subunit inactivated influenza vaccine. General study points: Authors proposed each seasonal influenza vaccination draws in few new T cells.

The CDR3 totals 17 residues. CDR1 MNHNS and CDR2 SASEGT come from the germline V gene. V trimming: 5 bases; J trimming: 3 bases; junction bases outside the gene matches: 10. One entry per CDR3 protein, called by TCRdb with MiXCR from the RT-PCR reads. The sample carries a few hundred thousand distinct CDR3 sequences, 21% recorded once. The chain carries TRBV6-1 and TRBJ2-1; 10 bases agree with TRBD2. The clonotype originates from a man between 50 and 70 years old who received an inactivated influenza vaccine. The specimen comprised PBMCs from blood, sampled approximately 20 months after vaccination. In nucleotides, the CDR3 is TGTGCCAGCAGTCAACAAAGCGGGGGGGCCGTCTACAATGAGCAGTTCTTC. It is translated as CASSQQSGGAVYNEQFF.